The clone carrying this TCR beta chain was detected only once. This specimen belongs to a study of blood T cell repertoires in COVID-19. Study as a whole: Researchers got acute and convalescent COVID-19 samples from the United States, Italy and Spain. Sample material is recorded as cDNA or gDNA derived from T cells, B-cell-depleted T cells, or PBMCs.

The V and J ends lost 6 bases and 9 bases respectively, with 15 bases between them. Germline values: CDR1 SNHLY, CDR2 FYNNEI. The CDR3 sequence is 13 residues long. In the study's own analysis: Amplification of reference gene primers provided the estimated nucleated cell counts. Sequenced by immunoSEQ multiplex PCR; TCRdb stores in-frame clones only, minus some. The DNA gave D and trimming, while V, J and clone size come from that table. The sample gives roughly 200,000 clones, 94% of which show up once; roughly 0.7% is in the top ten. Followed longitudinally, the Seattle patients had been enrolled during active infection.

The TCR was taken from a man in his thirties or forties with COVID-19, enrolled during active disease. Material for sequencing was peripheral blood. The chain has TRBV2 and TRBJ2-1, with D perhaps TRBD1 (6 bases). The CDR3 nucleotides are TGTGCCAGCAGGGGTCAGGGGTCCACTGAGCAGTTCTTC. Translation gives CASRGQGSTEQFF. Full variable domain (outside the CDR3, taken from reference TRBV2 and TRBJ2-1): EPEVTQTPSHQVTQMGQEVILRCVPISNHLYFYWYRQILGQKVEFLVSFYNNEISEKSEIFDDQFSVERPDGSNFTLKIRSTKLEDSAMYFCASRGQGSTEQFFGPGTRLTVL.